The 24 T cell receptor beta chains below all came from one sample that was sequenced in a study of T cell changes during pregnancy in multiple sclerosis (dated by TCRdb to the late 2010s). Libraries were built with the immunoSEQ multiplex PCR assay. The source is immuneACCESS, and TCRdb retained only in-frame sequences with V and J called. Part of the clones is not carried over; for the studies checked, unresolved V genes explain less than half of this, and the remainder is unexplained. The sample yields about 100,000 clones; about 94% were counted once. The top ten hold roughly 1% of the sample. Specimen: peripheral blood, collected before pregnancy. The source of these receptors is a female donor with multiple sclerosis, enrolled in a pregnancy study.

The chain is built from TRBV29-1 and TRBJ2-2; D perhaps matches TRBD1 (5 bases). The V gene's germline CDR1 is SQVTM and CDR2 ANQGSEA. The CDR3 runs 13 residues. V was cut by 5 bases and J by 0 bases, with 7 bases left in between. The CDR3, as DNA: TGCAGCGTTAGGGGAACGAACACCGGGGAGCTGTTTTTT. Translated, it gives CSVRGTNTGELFF.

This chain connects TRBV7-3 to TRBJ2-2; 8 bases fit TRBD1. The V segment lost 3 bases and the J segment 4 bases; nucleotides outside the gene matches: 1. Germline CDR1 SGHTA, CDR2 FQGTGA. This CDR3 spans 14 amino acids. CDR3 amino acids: CASSFGQGTGELFF. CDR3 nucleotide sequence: TGTGCCAGCAGCTTCGGACAGGGCACCGGGGAGCTGTTTTTT.

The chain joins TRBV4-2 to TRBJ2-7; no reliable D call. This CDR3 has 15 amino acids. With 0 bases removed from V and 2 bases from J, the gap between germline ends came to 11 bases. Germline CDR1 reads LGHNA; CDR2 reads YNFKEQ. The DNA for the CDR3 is TGTGCCAGCAGCCAAGAGGTTTCGGGTCCCTACGAGCAGTACTTC. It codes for CASSQEVSGPYEQYF.

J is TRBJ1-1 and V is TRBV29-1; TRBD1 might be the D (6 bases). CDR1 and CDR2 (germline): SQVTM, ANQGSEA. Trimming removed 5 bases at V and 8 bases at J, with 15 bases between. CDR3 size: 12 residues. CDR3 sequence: CSVLLEDREAFF. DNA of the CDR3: TGCAGCGTTCTCCTCGAGGACAGAGAAGCTTTCTTT.

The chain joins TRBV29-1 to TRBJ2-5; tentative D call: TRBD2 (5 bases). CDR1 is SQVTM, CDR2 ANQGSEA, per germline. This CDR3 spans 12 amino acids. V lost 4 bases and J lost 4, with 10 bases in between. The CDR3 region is CSVVVGGETQYF. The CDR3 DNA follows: TGCAGCGTTGTTGTAGGAGGAGAGACCCAGTACTTC.

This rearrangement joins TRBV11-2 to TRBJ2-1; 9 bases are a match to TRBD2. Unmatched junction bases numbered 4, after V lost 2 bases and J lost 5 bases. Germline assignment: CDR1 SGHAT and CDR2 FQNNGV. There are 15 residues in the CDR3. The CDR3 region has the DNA TGTGCCAGCAGCTTAATCGCGGGAGGGAACAATGAGCAGTTCTTC. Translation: CASSLIAGGNNEQFF.

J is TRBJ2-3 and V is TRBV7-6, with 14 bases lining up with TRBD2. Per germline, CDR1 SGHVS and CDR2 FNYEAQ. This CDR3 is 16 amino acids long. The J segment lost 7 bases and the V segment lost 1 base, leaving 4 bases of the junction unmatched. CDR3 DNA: TGTGCCAGCAGCTTAGGACTAGCGGGAGGGCCAAATACGCAGTATTTT. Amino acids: CASSLGLAGGPNTQYF.

CDR3 loop: CASSYRVGQPQHF. The CDR3 bases are TGTGCCAGCAGTTATCGGGTAGGTCAGCCCCAGCATTTT. The chain employs TRBV6-5 and TRBJ1-5; D gene uncertain. Trimming cost V 3 bases and J 6 bases, with 9 bases left between them. Per germline, CDR1 MNHEY and CDR2 SVGAGI. This CDR3 contains 13 residues.

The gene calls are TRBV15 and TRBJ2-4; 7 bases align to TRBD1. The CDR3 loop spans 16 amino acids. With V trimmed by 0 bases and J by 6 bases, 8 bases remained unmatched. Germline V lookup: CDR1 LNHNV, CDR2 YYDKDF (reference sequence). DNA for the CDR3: TGTGCCACCAGCAGAGAGCGACAGGGAAGGGGAAACATTCAGTACTTC. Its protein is CATSRERQGRGNIQYF.

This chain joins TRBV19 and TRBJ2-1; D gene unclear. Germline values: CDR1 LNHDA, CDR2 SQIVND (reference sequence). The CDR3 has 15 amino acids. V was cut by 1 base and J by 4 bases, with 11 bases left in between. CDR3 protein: CASSIVHARYNEQFF. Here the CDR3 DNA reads TGTGCCAGTAGTATAGTGCACGCGAGATACAATGAGCAGTTCTTC.

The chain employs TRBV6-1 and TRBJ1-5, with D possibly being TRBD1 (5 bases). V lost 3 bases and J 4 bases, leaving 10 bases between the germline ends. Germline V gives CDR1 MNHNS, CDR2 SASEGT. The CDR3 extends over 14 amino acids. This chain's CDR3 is CASSEAGWNQPQHF. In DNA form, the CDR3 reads TGTGCCAGCAGTGAGGCAGGGTGGAATCAGCCCCAGCATTTT.

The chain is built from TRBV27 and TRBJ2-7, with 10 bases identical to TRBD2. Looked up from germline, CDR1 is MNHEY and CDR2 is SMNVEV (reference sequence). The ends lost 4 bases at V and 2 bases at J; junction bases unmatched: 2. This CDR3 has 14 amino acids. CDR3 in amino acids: CASSWLAGAYEQYF. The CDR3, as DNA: TGTGCCAGCAGTTGGCTAGCGGGAGCCTACGAGCAGTACTTC.

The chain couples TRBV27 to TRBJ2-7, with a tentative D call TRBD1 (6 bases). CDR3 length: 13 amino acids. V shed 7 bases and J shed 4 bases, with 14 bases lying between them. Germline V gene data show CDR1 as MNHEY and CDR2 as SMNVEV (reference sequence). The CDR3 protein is CASKNQGKYEQYF. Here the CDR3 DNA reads TGTGCCAGCAAAAACCAGGGGAAATACGAGCAGTACTTC.

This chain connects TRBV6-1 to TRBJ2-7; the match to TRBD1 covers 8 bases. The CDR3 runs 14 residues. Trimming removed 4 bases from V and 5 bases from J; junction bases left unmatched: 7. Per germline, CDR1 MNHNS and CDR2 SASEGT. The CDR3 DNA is TGTGCCAGCAGTGGACAGGGGACGATTCACGAGCAGTACTTC. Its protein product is CASSGQGTIHEQYF.

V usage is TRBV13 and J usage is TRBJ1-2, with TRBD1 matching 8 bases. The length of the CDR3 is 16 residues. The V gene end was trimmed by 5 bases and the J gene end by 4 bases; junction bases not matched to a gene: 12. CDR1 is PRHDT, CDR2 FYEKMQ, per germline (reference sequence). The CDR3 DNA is TGTGCCAGCAGCCCCCCTCCGGGACAGGATTCCTATGGCTACACCTTC. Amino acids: CASSPPPGQDSYGYTF.

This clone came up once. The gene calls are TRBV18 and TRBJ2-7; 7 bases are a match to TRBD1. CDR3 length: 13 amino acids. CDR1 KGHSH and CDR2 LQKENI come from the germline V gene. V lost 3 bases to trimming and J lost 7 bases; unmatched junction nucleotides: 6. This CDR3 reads CASSPLDRVEQYF. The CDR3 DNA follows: TGTGCCAGCTCACCGCTCGACAGGGTAGAGCAGTACTTC. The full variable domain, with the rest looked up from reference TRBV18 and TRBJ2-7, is NAGVMQNPRHLVRRRGQEARLRCSPMKGHSHVYWYRQLPEEGLKFMVYLQKENIIDESGMPKERFSAEFPKEGPSILRIQQVVRGDSAAYFCASSPLDRVEQYFGPGTRLTVT.

CDR3 in amino acids: CASSLRGSYEQYF. DNA of the CDR3: TGTGCCAGCAGCTTAAGAGGGAGCTACGAGCAGTACTTC. The chain employs TRBV7-8 and TRBJ2-7; D may be TRBD2 (5 bases). The CDR3 consists of 13 residues. Germline-derived CDR1 and CDR2 are SGHVS and FQNEAQ. V lost 2 bases, J lost 3 bases, and 8 bases lay in between.

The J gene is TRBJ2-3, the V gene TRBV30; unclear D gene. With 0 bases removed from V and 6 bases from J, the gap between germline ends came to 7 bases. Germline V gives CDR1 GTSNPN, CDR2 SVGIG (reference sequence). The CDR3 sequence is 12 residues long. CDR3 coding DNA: TGTGCCTGGAGTGTGTCTTCTGATACGCAGTATTTT. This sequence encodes CAWSVSSDTQYF.

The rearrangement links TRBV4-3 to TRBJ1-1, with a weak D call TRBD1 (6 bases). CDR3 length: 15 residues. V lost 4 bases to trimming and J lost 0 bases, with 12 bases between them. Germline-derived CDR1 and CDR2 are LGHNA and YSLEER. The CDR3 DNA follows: TGCGCCAGCAGCCCGAAGGGGGGGGTGAACACTGAAGCTTTCTTT. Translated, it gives CASSPKGGVNTEAFF.

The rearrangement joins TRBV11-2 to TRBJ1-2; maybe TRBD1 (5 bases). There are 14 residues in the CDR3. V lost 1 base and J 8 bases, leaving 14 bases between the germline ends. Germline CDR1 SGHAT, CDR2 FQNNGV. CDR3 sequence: CASSLVNGARGYTF. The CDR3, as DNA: TGTGCCAGCAGCTTAGTCAATGGGGCGCGGGGCTACACCTTC.

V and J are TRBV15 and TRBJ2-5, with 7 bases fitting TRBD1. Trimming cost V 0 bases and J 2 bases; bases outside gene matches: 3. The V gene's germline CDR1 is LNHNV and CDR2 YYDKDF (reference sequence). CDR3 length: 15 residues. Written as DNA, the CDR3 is TGTGCCACCAGCAGAGATTGGACAGGTCAAGAGACCCAGTACTTC. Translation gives CATSRDWTGQETQYF.

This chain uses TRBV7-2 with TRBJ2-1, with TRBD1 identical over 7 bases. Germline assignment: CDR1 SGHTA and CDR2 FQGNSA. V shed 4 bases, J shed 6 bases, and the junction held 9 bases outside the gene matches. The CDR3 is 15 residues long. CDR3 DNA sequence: TGTGCCAGCAGCTACCAGGACAGGACCCTCAATGAGCAGTTCTTC. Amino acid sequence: CASSYQDRTLNEQFF.

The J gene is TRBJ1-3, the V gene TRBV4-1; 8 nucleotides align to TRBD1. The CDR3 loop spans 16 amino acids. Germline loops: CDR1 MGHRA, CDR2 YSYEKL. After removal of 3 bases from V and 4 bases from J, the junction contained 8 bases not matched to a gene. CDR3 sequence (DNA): TGCGCCAGCAGCCACCGACAGGGGTGGGGAGGAAACACCATATATTTT. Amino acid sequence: CASSHRQGWGGNTIYF.

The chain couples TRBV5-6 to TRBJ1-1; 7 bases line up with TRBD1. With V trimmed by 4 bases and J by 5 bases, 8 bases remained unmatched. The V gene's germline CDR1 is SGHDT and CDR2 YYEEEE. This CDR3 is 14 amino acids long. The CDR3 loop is CASSVNGQETEAFF. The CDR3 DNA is TGTGCCAGCAGCGTAAACGGACAGGAGACTGAAGCTTTCTTT. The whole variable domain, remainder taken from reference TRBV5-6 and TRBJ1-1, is DAGVTQSPTHLIKTRGQQVTLRCSPKSGHDTVSWYQQALGQGPQFIFQYYEEEERQRGNFPDRFSGHQFPNYSSELNVNALLLGDSALYLCASSVNGQETEAFFGQGTRLTVV.